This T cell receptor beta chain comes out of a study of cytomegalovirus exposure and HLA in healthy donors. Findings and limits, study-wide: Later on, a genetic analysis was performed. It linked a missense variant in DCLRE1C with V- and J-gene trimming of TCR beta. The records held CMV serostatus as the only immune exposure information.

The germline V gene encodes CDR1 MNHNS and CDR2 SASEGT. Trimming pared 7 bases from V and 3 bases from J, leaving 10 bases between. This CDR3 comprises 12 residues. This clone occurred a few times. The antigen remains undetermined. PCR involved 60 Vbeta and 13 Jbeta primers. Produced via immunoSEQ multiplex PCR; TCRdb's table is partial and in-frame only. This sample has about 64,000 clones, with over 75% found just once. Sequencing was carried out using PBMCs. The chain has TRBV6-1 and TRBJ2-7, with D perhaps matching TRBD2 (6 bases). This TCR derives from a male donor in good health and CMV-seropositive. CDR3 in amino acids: CASKSSGYEQYF. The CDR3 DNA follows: TGTGCCAGCAAGAGTAGCGGCTACGAGCAGTACTTC.